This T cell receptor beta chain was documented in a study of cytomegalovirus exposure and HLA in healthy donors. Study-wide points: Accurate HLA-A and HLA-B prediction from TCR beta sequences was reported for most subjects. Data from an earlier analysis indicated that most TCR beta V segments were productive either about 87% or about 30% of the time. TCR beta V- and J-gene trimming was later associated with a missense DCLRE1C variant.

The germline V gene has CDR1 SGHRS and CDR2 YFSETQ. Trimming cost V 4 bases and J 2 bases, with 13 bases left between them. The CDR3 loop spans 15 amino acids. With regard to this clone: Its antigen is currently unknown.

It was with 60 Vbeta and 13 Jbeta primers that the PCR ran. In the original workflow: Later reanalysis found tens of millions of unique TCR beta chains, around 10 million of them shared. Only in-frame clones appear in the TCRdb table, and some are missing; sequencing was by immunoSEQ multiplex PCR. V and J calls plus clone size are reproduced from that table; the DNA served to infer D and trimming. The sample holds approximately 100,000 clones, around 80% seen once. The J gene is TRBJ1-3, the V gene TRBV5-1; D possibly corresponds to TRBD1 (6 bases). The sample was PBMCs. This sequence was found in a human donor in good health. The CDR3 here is CASSLMGGPGNTIYF. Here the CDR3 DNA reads TGCGCCAGCAGCCTTATGGGGGGGCCTGGAAACACCATATATTTT.